This T cell receptor (beta chain) was sequenced for a study of cytomegalovirus exposure and HLA in healthy donors. Researchers ran the PCR with 60 Vbeta and 13 Jbeta primers. Only in-frame clones appear in the TCRdb table, and some are missing; sequencing was by immunoSEQ multiplex PCR. The sample has some 190,000 clones; roughly 82% are singletons. This clone was detected only a few times. An end of the junction differs from the germline gene, which may be a read error. The CDR3 runs to 15 residues. CDR1 SSHAT and CDR2 FNYEAQ come from the germline V gene (reference sequence). Sequencing used PBMCs. The sequence came from a man between 40 and 49 years old in good health and CMV-seronegative. The rearrangement links TRBV7-7 to TRBJ2-2, with D perhaps matching TRBD2 (5 bases). The CDR3 here is CASSLEAGNTGELFF. CDR3 sequence (DNA): TGTGCTAGCAGCTTAGAGGCGGGTAACACCGGGGAGCTGTTTTTT.